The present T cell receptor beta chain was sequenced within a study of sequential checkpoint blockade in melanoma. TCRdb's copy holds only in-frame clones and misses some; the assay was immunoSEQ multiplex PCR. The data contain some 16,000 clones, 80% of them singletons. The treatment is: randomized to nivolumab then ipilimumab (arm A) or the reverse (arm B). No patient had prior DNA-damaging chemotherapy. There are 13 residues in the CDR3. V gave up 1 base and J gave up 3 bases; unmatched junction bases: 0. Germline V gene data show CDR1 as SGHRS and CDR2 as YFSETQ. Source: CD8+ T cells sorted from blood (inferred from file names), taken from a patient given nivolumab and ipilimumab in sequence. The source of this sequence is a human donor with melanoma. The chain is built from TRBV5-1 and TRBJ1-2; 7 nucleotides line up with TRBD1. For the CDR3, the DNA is TGCGCCAGCAGCTTGACAGGGGACTATGGCTACACCTTC. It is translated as CASSLTGDYGYTF.